The clone carrying this T cell receptor beta chain came up a few times. This record belongs to a study of beta chain features in type 1 diabetes. Sequencing targeted expressed TCRB transcripts, as all isolated RNA had been reverse transcribed. Repertoires were generated with immunoSEQ multiplex PCR, while TCRdb's copy carries only in-frame clones and drops some. The sample lists hundreds of thousands of clones, around 15% occurring once. V was cut by 3 bases and J by 3 bases, with 2 bases left in between. The CDR3 has 12 residues. Per the germline V gene, CDR1 is LNHDA and CDR2 is SQIVND (reference sequence).

The sequenced material came from naive CD4+ T cells from blood. The sequence came from a man aged 18 to 30 in good health. This chain links TRBV19 with TRBJ2-2; D gene unclear. The CDR3 nucleotides are TGTGCCAGTAGTATTGACACCGGGGAGCTGTTTTTT. Residues: CASSIDTGELFF. Using reference TRBV19 and TRBJ2-2 for the parts outside the CDR3, the full variable domain is DGGITQSPKYLFRKEGQNVTLSCEQNLNHDAMYWYRQDPGQGLRLIYYSQIVNDFQKGDIAEGYSVSREKKESFPLTVTSAQKNPTAFYLCASSIDTGELFFGEGSRLTVL.